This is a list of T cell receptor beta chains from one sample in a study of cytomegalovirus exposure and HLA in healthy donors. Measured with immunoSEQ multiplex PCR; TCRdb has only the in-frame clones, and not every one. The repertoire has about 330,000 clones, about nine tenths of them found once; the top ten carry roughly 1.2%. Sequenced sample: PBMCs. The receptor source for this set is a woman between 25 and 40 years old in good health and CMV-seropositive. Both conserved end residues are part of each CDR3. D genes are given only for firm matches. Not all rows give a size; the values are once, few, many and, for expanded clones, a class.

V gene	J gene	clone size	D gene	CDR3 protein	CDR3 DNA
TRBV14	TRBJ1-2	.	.	CASSPGLWASYGYTF	TGTGCCAGCAGCCCCGGCTTGTGGGCTAGCTATGGCTACACCTTC
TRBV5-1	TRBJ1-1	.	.	CASSLAATLEAFF	TGCGCCAGCAGCTTGGCCGCGACACTCGAAGCTTTCTTT
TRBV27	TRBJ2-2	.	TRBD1	CASEDRGHGGELFF	TGTGCCAGCGAAGACAGGGGGCACGGCGGGGAGCTGTTTTTT
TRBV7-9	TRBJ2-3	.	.	CASSLAPGLDTQYF	TGTGCCAGCAGCTTAGCGCCGGGCTTAGATACGCAGTATTTT
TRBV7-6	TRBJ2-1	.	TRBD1	CASSTTGGSYNEQFF	TGTGCCAGCAGCACGACAGGGGGCTCCTACAATGAGCAGTTCTTC
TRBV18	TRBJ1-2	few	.	CASSPNQVRNNGYTF	TGTGCCAGCTCACCCAATCAGGTCAGAAACAATGGCTACACCTTC
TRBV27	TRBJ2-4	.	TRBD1	CASRAQGGDIQYF	TGTGCCAGCAGAGCACAGGGGGGAGACATTCAGTACTTC
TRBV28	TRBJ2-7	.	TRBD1	CASSLRGQRSYEQYF	TGTGCCAGCAGTTTAAGGGGACAGAGATCCTACGAGCAGTACTTC
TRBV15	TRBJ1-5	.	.	CATSREDGGGEPQHF	TGTGCCACCAGCAGGGAAGACGGAGGCGGGGAGCCCCAGCATTTT
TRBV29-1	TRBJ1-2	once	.	CSVGNLQNWGGNYGYTF	TGCAGCGTTGGCAACCTGCAAAATTGGGGCGGTAACTATGGCTACACCTTC
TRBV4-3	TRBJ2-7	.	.	CASSQEVRGYYEQYF	TGCGCCAGCAGCCAAGAAGTGAGGGGCTACTACGAGCAGTACTTC
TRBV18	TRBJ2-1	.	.	CASSPAGDLYNEQFF	TGTGCCAGCTCACCAGCGGGCGACCTATACAATGAGCAGTTCTTC
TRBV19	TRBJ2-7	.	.	CASSGQGWDEQYF	TGTGCCAGTAGTGGGCAGGGTTGGGACGAGCAGTACTTC
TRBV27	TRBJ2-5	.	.	CASSYPGQETQYF	TGTGCCAGCAGTTATCCGGGACAAGAGACCCAGTACTTC
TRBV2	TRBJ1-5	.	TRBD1	CASSPGTGSNQPQHF	TGTGCCAGCAGTCCCGGGACAGGGAGCAATCAGCCCCAGCATTTT
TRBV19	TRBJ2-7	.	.	CASSMSGEGEQYF	TGTGCCAGTAGTATGTCAGGGGAAGGCGAGCAGTACTTC
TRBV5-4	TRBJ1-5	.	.	CATNRGPGSNQPQHF	TGTGCCACAAACCGGGGCCCTGGGAGCAATCAGCCCCAGCATTTT